This passage covers 6 T cell receptor beta chains from one sample sequenced in a study of blood T cell repertoires in COVID-19. The table came from immunoSEQ multiplex PCR; TCRdb's copy has only in-frame clones and leaves some out. The data contain 200,000 to 300,000 clones, around 92% of them singletons. Material: peripheral blood. Receptor source: a person in their late teens or twenties with COVID-19, enrolled during active disease.

Points on this clone: Distinct nucleotide sequences in the sample also encode this CDR3. The chain has TRBV5-1 and TRBJ2-5, with 7 nucleotides matching TRBD2. This CDR3 is 12 amino acids long. Losses at the gene ends were 7 bases for V and 5 bases for J; bases not matched to a gene: 5. CDR1 is SGHRS, CDR2 YFSETQ, per germline. The CDR3 nucleotides are TGCGCCAGCTCGTCCGGGAGGGAGACCCAGTACTTC. It specifies CASSSGRETQYF.

The gene calls are TRBV25-1 and TRBJ2-7; D perhaps matches TRBD1 (6 bases). V shed 3 bases and J shed 3 bases, with 9 bases lying between them. The germline CDR1 and CDR2 sequences are MGHDK and SYGVNS. The CDR3 is 13 amino acids. The CDR3 region is CASSDRTVYEQYF. For the CDR3, the DNA is TGTGCCAGCAGTGATCGGACAGTCTACGAGCAGTACTTC.

This chain joins TRBV4-1 and TRBJ1-4; D not certain. Germline CDR1 MGHRA, CDR2 YSYEKL. This CDR3 is built from 17 residues. The germline V and J ends were trimmed by 0 bases and 0 bases, with 11 bases remaining between them. The CDR3 DNA reads TGCGCCAGCAGCCAAGAGACTCGGGGATCAACTAATGAAAAACTGTTTTTT. Amino acids: CASSQETRGSTNEKLFF.

The V gene is TRBV11-2, the J gene TRBJ1-1, with 7 bases fitting TRBD1. Germline CDR1 is SGHAT and CDR2 is FQNNGV. This CDR3 is 13 amino acids long. V gave up 4 bases and J gave up 2 bases; unmatched junction bases: 1. CDR3: CASSWTGNTEAFF. The CDR3 DNA reads as TGTGCCAGCAGCTGGACAGGAAACACTGAAGCTTTCTTT.

This rearrangement joins TRBV7-6 to TRBJ1-4; 7 bases agree with TRBD1. Germline loops: CDR1 SGHVS, CDR2 FNYEAQ. The CDR3 length is 15 residues. Trimming at V came to 0 bases and at J to 5 bases, leaving 3 bases not matched to a gene. The CDR3 reads CASSLAVGGNEKLFF. As DNA, the CDR3 is TGTGCCAGCAGCTTAGCTGTAGGGGGCAATGAAAAACTGTTTTTT.

V is TRBV7-8 and J is TRBJ1-2; 9 positions match TRBD1. Germline CDR1 is SGHVS and CDR2 is FQNEAQ. V lost 7 bases and J lost 10; bases outside the gene matches: 10. The CDR3 is 13 amino acids. The CDR3 region has the DNA TGTGCCAGCAACTACGTCACAGGGGGCGTCTACACCTTC. Its translation is CASNYVTGGVYTF.